The 12 T cell receptor beta chains below were found in one sample sequenced in a study of long-term antiretroviral therapy in people with HIV. At the survey level, the v3.0 immunoSEQ assay was run. The repertoire was sequenced with immunoSEQ multiplex PCR; TCRdb's copy has only in-frame clones and lacks some. Of under 50,000 clones listed, about 86% were seen once; the top ten hold 4%. Material: unsorted PBMCs, obtained 1.2 years after starting antiretroviral therapy. Receptor source: a woman aged 50 to 60 with HIV.

The V and J genes are TRBV6-1 and TRBJ1-4; TRBD1 might be the D (5 bases). This CDR3 contains 13 residues. Germline V gives CDR1 MNHNS, CDR2 SASEGT. Trimming cost V 3 bases and J 8 bases, with 10 bases left between them. In nucleotides, the CDR3 is TGTGCCAGCAGTGAGTCCTACAGGGAAAAACTGTTTTTT. This encodes CASSESYREKLFF.

This chain connects TRBV4-2 to TRBJ2-5; D possibly corresponds to TRBD1 (5 bases). Germline loops: CDR1 LGHNA, CDR2 YNFKEQ. V was clipped by 4 bases and J by 5 bases, with 17 bases between them. The CDR3 has 15 amino acids. CDR3: CASSPQYDSYETQYF. CDR3 in DNA: TGTGCCAGCAGCCCCCAATACGACAGTTATGAGACCCAGTACTTC.

The rearrangement uses TRBV7-2 and TRBJ2-2; D is undetermined. CDR3 length equals 13 residues. Trimming stripped 2 bases from V and 0 bases from J, with 1 base between. The germline V gene encodes CDR1 SGHTA and CDR2 FQGNSA. CDR3: CASSLPNTGELFF. Written as DNA, the CDR3 is TGTGCCAGCAGCTTACCGAACACCGGGGAGCTGTTTTTT.

V usage is TRBV6-5 and J usage is TRBJ1-2; no clear D. CDR1 and CDR2 (germline): MNHEY, SVGAGI. V gave up 2 bases and J gave up 1 base, with 2 bases separating them. This CDR3 comprises 12 residues. The CDR3 is CASSYHNYGYTF. CDR3 in DNA: TGTGCCAGCAGTTACCATAACTATGGCTACACCTTC.

This sequence joins TRBV27 and TRBJ1-2; no reliable D call. The germline gives CDR1 MNHEY, CDR2 SMNVEV (reference sequence). This CDR3 is built from 16 residues. Trimming removed 2 bases at V and 6 bases at J, with 19 bases between. CDR3 nucleotides: TGTGCCAGCAGTTTAAAGTTCGCGGGGTCGGTCAATGGCTACACCTTC. Translating gives CASSLKFAGSVNGYTF.

The V gene is TRBV7-3, the J gene TRBJ1-1; the D gene is possibly TRBD1 (6 bases). V lost 5 bases to trimming and J lost 3 bases, with 13 bases between them. The CDR3 is 14 residues long. The germline gives CDR1 SGHTA, CDR2 FQGTGA. CDR3 sequence reads: CASSAGVEDTEAFF. CDR3 nucleotide sequence: TGTGCCAGCAGCGCAGGGGTTGAGGACACTGAAGCTTTCTTT. The whole variable domain, remainder taken from reference TRBV7-3 and TRBJ1-1, is GAGVSQTPSNKVTEKGKYVELRCDPISGHTALYWYRQSLGQGPEFLIYFQGTGAADDSGLPNDRFFAVRPEGSVSTLKIQRTERGDSAVYLCASSAGVEDTEAFFGQGTRLTVV.

This sequence joins TRBV6-5 and TRBJ1-2; D is unresolved. The CDR3 is 12 amino acids. Germline assignment: CDR1 MNHEY and CDR2 SVGAGI. V was clipped by 4 bases and J by 5 bases, with 8 bases between them. The CDR3 DNA reads as TGTGCCAGCAGTTCTTCATCTTATGGCTACACCTTC. This gives the protein CASSSSSYGYTF.

The chain recombines TRBV28 with TRBJ1-4, with D possibly being TRBD1 (5 bases). This CDR3 is 13 amino acids long. From germline, CDR1 is MDHEN and CDR2 SYDVKM. V lost 3 bases and J lost 4, with 6 bases in between. The CDR3 sequence is CASSLGGNEKLFF. Written as DNA, the CDR3 is TGTGCCAGCAGTTTGGGGGGTAATGAAAAACTGTTTTTT.

CDR3 region: CASSRGDNEQFF. The DNA of the CDR3 is TGTGCCAGCAGTCGAGGGGACAATGAGCAGTTCTTC. The chain is built from TRBV6-5 and TRBJ2-1; D is possibly TRBD1 or TRBD2 (5 bases each). Per germline, CDR1 MNHEY and CDR2 SVGAGI. The CDR3 covers 12 residues. The V end lost 5 bases, the J end lost 5 bases, and 7 bases lay between the germline ends.

This chain uses TRBV27 with TRBJ1-2; D perhaps matches TRBD1 (6 bases). Germline CDR1 is MNHEY and CDR2 is SMNVEV (reference sequence). V lost 4 bases, J lost 8 bases, and 20 bases lay in between. The CDR3 is 15 amino acids. The CDR3 is CASSYEGGPYWGYTF. The CDR3 DNA is TGTGCCAGCAGTTATGAGGGGGGTCCGTATTGGGGCTACACCTTC.

This clone came up once. The CDR3 reads CASSERQGLEAFF. The CDR3 DNA is TGTGCCAGCAGTGAGCGACAGGGCCTTGAAGCTTTCTTT. The gene calls are TRBV6-1 and TRBJ1-1; 7 bases agree with TRBD1. Germline V CDR1 and CDR2: MNHNS, SASEGT. CDR3 size: 13 residues. V lost 3 bases, J lost 7 bases, and 5 bases stayed unmatched.

The chain links TRBV5-4 to TRBJ2-3; TRBD2 agrees at 14 bases. V dropped 3 bases and J dropped 2; count of bases not matched to a gene: 8. The CDR3 has 18 residues. Germline CDR1 is SGHNT and CDR2 is YYREEE (reference sequence). CDR3: CASSWGRLAGGFTDTQYF. CDR3 nucleotide sequence: TGTGCCAGCAGCTGGGGACGACTAGCGGGGGGGTTCACAGATACGCAGTATTTT.